One sample yielded the 27 T cell receptor beta chains listed below, sequenced in a study of T cells after yellow fever vaccination. MiXCR, applied by TCRdb to the 5' RACE reads, yields one record per CDR3 protein. The repertoire consists of roughly 160,000 distinct CDR3 sequences, with over 7% occurring once and the leading ten covering about 40%. Source: CD8+ T cells sorted from PBMCs, taken 45 days after the yellow fever booster vaccination. These receptors were taken from a man younger than 35 who received the YFV17D yellow fever vaccine.

In its sample, this clonotype was seen a few times. The rearrangement uses TRBV2 and TRBJ2-1; 7 bases line up with TRBD1. The V gene's germline CDR1 is SNHLY and CDR2 FYNNEI. V lost 4 bases and J lost 0; bases outside the gene matches: 3. This CDR3 spans 15 amino acids. The CDR3 loop reads CASSVRGPSYNEQFF. In DNA, the CDR3 is TGTGCCAGCAGTGTTAGGGGGCCCTCCTACAATGAGCAGTTCTTC.

The chain combines TRBV20-1 with TRBJ2-1; the D gene is possibly TRBD1 (5 bases). The V end lost 0 bases, the J end lost 9 bases, and 12 bases lay between the germline ends. Germline CDR1 is DFQATT and CDR2 is SNEGSKA (reference sequence). The CDR3 runs to 13 residues. CDR3 region: CSARDPPQGEQFF. In DNA, the CDR3 is TGCAGTGCTAGAGACCCCCCCCAGGGTGAGCAGTTCTTC.

This clonotype has ten or more counts. The gene calls are TRBV27 and TRBJ2-5; 11 nucleotides match TRBD2. The V gene's germline CDR1 is MNHEY and CDR2 SMNVEV (reference sequence). The trim removed 6 bases at V and 4 bases at J, leaving 1 base unmatched. This CDR3 contains 13 residues. In nucleotides, the CDR3 is TGTGCCAGCAGAGGACTAGCGGGAGAGACCCAGTACTTC. Translation: CASRGLAGETQYF.

This sequence joins TRBV20-1 and TRBJ2-7; D is possibly TRBD2 (7 bases). Germline V gene lookup returns CDR1 DFQATT and CDR2 SNEGSKA (reference sequence). The CDR3 loop spans 14 amino acids. Trimming removed 0 bases at V and 6 bases at J, with 15 bases between. In DNA form, the CDR3 reads TGCAGTGCTAGAGATCCGAGGGGGGGCCGCGAGCAGTACTTC. Protein: CSARDPRGGREQYF.

This clonotype occurred a few times. The rearrangement uses TRBV4-1 and TRBJ2-7; D ambiguous. This CDR3 is built from 14 residues. V was pared by 1 base and J by 6 bases, with 13 bases between. The germline V gene encodes CDR1 MGHRA and CDR2 YSYEKL. CDR3 residues: CASSQAGPWGEQYV. The DNA for the CDR3 is TGCGCCAGCAGCCAAGCTGGACCTTGGGGCGAGCAGTACGTC.

This clonotype was seen a handful of times. This rearrangement joins TRBV21-1 to TRBJ2-2. TRBV21-1 has pseudogene status. The CDR3 consists of 15 residues. The CDR3: CASIGRELNTGELFF. In nucleotides, the CDR3 is TGTGCCAGCATCGGACGTGAGTTGAACACCGGGGAGCTGTTTTTT.

In this sample, this clonotype turned up a few times. The chain links TRBV4-3 to TRBJ2-3, with D possibly matching TRBD2 (6 bases). The CDR3 consists of 17 residues. Germline CDR1 and CDR2: LGHNA and YSLEER. Trimming pared 0 bases from V and 0 bases from J, leaving 13 bases between. CDR3 DNA sequence: TGCGCCAGCAGCCAAGACTGGCGGGGACTTAGCACAGATACGCAGTATTTT. This translates into CASSQDWRGLSTDTQYF.

The J gene is TRBJ2-3, the V gene TRBV15, with D perhaps assigned TRBD1 or TRBD2 (5 bases each). The CDR3 totals 15 residues. The ends were cut back, 9 bases at V and 0 bases at J, with 16 bases in the middle. CDR1 LNHNV and CDR2 YYDKDF come from the germline V gene (reference sequence). CDR3 protein: CATERGSSSTDTQYF. The CDR3 coding sequence is TGTGCCACGGAGAGGGGATCAAGTAGCACAGATACGCAGTATTTT.

A few counts support this clonotype. CDR3 sequence (DNA): TGTGCCAGCAGTACCGGGACAGTGAGCACAGATACGCAGTATTTT. Amino acid sequence: CASSTGTVSTDTQYF. The gene calls are TRBV27 and TRBJ2-3, with 7 bases identical to TRBD1. The CDR3 covers 15 residues. CDR1 and CDR2 (germline): MNHEY, SMNVEV (reference sequence). J was trimmed by 0 bases and V by 5 bases; bases with no gene match: 5.

This rearrangement joins TRBV4-1 to TRBJ2-7; D gene unclear. The CDR3 spans 11 residues. V lost 1 base and J 6 bases, leaving 4 bases between the germline ends. Germline-derived CDR1 and CDR2 are MGHRA and YSYEKL. CDR3 loop: CASSQGVEQYF. The CDR3 DNA is TGCGCCAGCAGCCAAGGGGTCGAGCAGTACTTC.

The gene calls are TRBV6-1 and TRBJ1-5; D is undetermined. The V gene's germline CDR1 is MNHNS and CDR2 SASEGT. V lost 7 bases and J lost 0, with 16 bases in between. The CDR3 has 16 residues. The DNA for the CDR3 is TGTGCCAGCACCGATCGACTAATTTATAGCAATCAGCCCCAGCATTTT. Protein sequence: CASTDRLIYSNQPQHF.

The chain couples TRBV19 to TRBJ1-3; D gene uncertain. The germline V and J ends were trimmed by 3 bases and 3 bases, with 9 bases remaining between them. This CDR3 is 14 amino acids long. CDR1 is LNHDA and CDR2 is SQIVND in the germline V gene (reference sequence). The CDR3 protein is CASSIAGFGNTIYF. The CDR3 bases are TGTGCCAGTAGTATTGCGGGGTTTGGAAACACCATATATTTT.

This clonotype turned up a few times. This sequence joins TRBV20-1 and TRBJ2-7; D possibly corresponds to TRBD1 (5 bases). The CDR3 length is 13 residues. With 0 bases removed from V and 3 bases from J, the gap between germline ends came to 9 bases. Germline CDR1 is DFQATT and CDR2 is SNEGSKA (reference sequence). As DNA, the CDR3 is TGCAGTGCTAGAGAGGCAGGGCTCTACGAGCAGTACGTC. Encoded protein: CSAREAGLYEQYV.

This clonotype was seen a handful of times. V is TRBV7-6 and J is TRBJ1-6; unclear D gene. Trimming removed 2 bases at V and 8 bases at J, with 13 bases between. Germline V lookup: CDR1 SGHVS, CDR2 FNYEAQ. The CDR3 loop spans 15 amino acids. CDR3 amino acids: CASSLRTADHSPLHF. The CDR3 DNA sequence: TGTGCCAGCAGCTTACGGACGGCGGACCATTCACCCCTCCACTTT.

This clonotype was seen many times. The rearrangement links TRBV7-9 to TRBJ2-2; D perhaps matches TRBD2 (6 bases). Looked up from germline, CDR1 is SEHNR and CDR2 is FQNEAQ (reference sequence). The CDR3 runs 16 residues. The ends were cut back, 10 bases at V and 1 base at J, with 19 bases in the middle. The CDR3 bases are TGTGCCAACACAGATCCCGGCGGGAAGAACACCGGGGAGCTGTTTTTT. Translation gives CANTDPGGKNTGELFF.

The chain links TRBV7-9 to TRBJ1-4; D is ambiguous. Trimming took off 11 bases at V and 0 bases at J, with 10 bases between the two ends. The CDR3 loop spans 13 amino acids. Germline values: CDR1 SEHNR, CDR2 FQNEAQ (reference sequence). This CDR3 reads CAAPTPTNEKLFF. In nucleotides, the CDR3 is TGTGCCGCCCCCACCCCAACTAATGAAAAACTGTTTTTT.

CDR3 sequence (DNA): TGCGCCAGCAGCCAAGAGTGGACAGACACAGATACGCAGTATTTT. Its translation: CASSQEWTDTDTQYF. The chain has TRBV4-1 and TRBJ2-3; weak D call: TRBD1 (6 bases). Trimming stripped 0 bases from V and 2 bases from J, with 9 bases between. Germline lookup yields CDR1 MGHRA and CDR2 YSYEKL. The length of the CDR3 is 15 residues.

This chain uses TRBV4-1 with TRBJ2-5; 8 bases fit TRBD2. In germline, CDR1 is MGHRA, CDR2 YSYEKL. This CDR3 region has 15 residues. V was pared by 3 bases and J by 2 bases, with 5 bases of the junction left unmatched. The CDR3 DNA is TGCGCCAGCAGCCAGTACACTAGCGGACAAGAGACCCAGTACTTC. It translates to CASSQYTSGQETQYF.

This clonotype was detected only a few times. This sequence joins TRBV27 and TRBJ1-1; maybe TRBD1 (6 bases). Trimming left V 4 bases short and J 3 bases short, with 15 bases between. The CDR3 contains 15 residues. Germline CDR1 reads MNHEY; CDR2 reads SMNVEV (reference sequence). The CDR3 spells CASSSRSGGYTEAFF. The CDR3 region has the DNA TGTGCCAGCAGTTCCCGTTCCGGGGGCTACACTGAAGCTTTCTTT.

This clonotype was counted many times. V and J are TRBV5-1 and TRBJ2-5; D ambiguous. The germline V and J ends were trimmed by 0 bases and 1 base, with 13 bases remaining between them. Germline values: CDR1 SGHRS, CDR2 YFSETQ. This CDR3 spans 16 amino acids. The CDR3 reads CASSLDVQKTQETQYF. CDR3 DNA: TGCGCCAGCAGCTTGGATGTTCAGAAAACCCAAGAGACCCAGTACTTC.

The chain is built from TRBV24-1 and TRBJ2-1; 11 nucleotides line up with TRBD2. Germline V CDR1 and CDR2: KGHDR, SFDVKD. J gave up 7 bases and V 4 bases, and 8 bases lay outside the gene matches. CDR3 length equals 16 residues. The CDR3 nucleotides are TGTGCCACCAGTGAAATAGCGGGGGGGCCCGTTAATGAGCAGTTCTTC. This gives the protein CATSEIAGGPVNEQFF.

This clonotype was observed a few times. V and J are TRBV12-3 or TRBV12-4 and TRBJ2-7; tentatively, D is TRBD1 (5 bases). Trimming stripped 3 bases from V and 2 bases from J, with 11 bases between. The CDR3 runs to 14 residues. The CDR3: CASSFGQDTYEQYF. The CDR3 DNA is TGTGCCAGCAGTTTCGGGCAGGACACCTACGAGCAGTACTTC.

The J gene is TRBJ1-4, the V gene TRBV4-1; D ambiguous. Germline CDR1 and CDR2: MGHRA and YSYEKL. V shed 0 bases and J shed 0 bases, with 5 bases lying between them. CDR3 length equals 15 residues. Here the CDR3 DNA reads TGCGCCAGCAGCCAAGAAGTATCAACTAATGAAAAACTGTTTTTT. Protein sequence: CASSQEVSTNEKLFF.

The J gene is TRBJ1-4, the V gene TRBV12-3 or TRBV12-4; 8 bases agree with TRBD1. Trimming cost V 1 base and J 2 bases; bases outside gene matches: 6. This CDR3 is 17 amino acids long. The CDR3 loop reads CASSLGWTGRTNEKLFF. The CDR3 nucleotides read TGTGCCAGCAGTTTAGGCTGGACAGGGCGGACTAATGAAAAACTGTTTTTT.

This clonotype turned up a few times. The chain joins TRBV6-5 to TRBJ1-3; no clear D gene. V was pared by 7 bases and J by 4 bases, with 14 bases between. Germline V lookup: CDR1 MNHEY, CDR2 SVGAGI. The CDR3 runs 14 residues. The CDR3 is CASKTLTTGNTIYF. CDR3 nucleotide sequence: TGTGCCAGCAAAACACTTACGACGGGAAACACCATATATTTT.

The V and J genes are TRBV7-9 and TRBJ1-1, with a tentative D call TRBD1 (5 bases). Between the trimmed V and J ends, which lost 5 bases and 6 bases, there was a span of 13 bases. CDR3 length: 13 amino acids. The germline V gene encodes CDR1 SEHNR and CDR2 FQNEAQ (reference sequence). The CDR3 protein is CASSPSQGAEAFF. The CDR3 DNA is TGTGCCAGCAGCCCGTCCCAAGGGGCTGAAGCTTTCTTT. The full variable domain, with the rest looked up from reference TRBV7-9 and TRBJ1-1, is DTGVSQNPRHKITKRGQNVTFRCDPISEHNRLYWYRQTLGQGPEFLTYFQNEAQLEKSRLLSDRFSAERPKGSFSTLEIQRTEQGDSAMYLCASSPSQGAEAFFGQGTRLTVV.

This clonotype has only a few counts. The genes are TRBV11-2 and TRBJ2-3, with 7 bases aligning to TRBD1. This CDR3 region has 14 residues. Germline CDR1 reads SGHAT; CDR2 reads FQNNGV. After removal of 5 bases from V and 3 bases from J, the junction contained 5 bases not matched to a gene. This CDR3 reads CASSPGDSTDTQYF. CDR3 in DNA: TGTGCCAGCAGCCCCGGGGACAGTACAGATACGCAGTATTTT.